Below, 4 T cell receptor beta chains from the same sample are listed, as sequenced in a study of T cells in Graves' hyperthyroidism and ophthalmopathy. What was amplified from RNA transcripts were TCR beta CDR3 regions. Initially, a first-round RT-PCR of the TCR CDR3 employed the HTBI primer set. TCRdb re-analysed the multiplex PCR reads in MiXCR, keeping a single row per CDR3 protein. In the table there are roughly 290,000 distinct CDR3 sequences, more than 10% of which are singletons. The sample comprised blood. The receptors shown here come from a woman aged 25 to 45 with Graves' hyperthyroidism that later progressed to Graves' ophthalmopathy.

This clonotype appeared many times. V is TRBV7-2 and J is TRBJ1-2, with a tentative D call TRBD1 (5 bases). In germline, CDR1 is SGHTA, CDR2 FQGNSA. The CDR3 runs 14 residues. Trimming stripped 5 bases from V and 3 bases from J, with 13 bases between. CDR3 coding DNA: TGTGCCAGCAGCGCTACCGAAGGGGACTATGGCTACACCTTC. Translating it yields CASSATEGDYGYTF.

The chain is built from TRBV5-1 and TRBJ2-3, with D hard to call. CDR1 and CDR2 (germline): SGHRS, YFSETQ. Trimming left V 4 bases short and J 6 bases short, with 9 bases between. The CDR3 has 12 amino acids. CDR3: CASSPPMDTQYF. The DNA for the CDR3 is TGCGCCAGCAGCCCCCCTATGGATACGCAGTATTTT.

This clonotype was recorded many times. The rearrangement joins TRBV10-3 to TRBJ1-1; 9 bases are shared with TRBD1. Germline V lookup: CDR1 ENHRY, CDR2 SYGVKD. This CDR3 is 15 amino acids long. V trimming: 4 bases; J trimming: 0 bases; junction bases outside the gene matches: 3. DNA for the CDR3: TGTGCCATCAGTGGGGACAGGGAGTTGAACACTGAAGCTTTCTTT. This sequence encodes CAISGDRELNTEAFF.

This clonotype was seen at least ten times. This chain links TRBV5-1 with TRBJ2-5, with D hard to call. From germline, CDR1 is SGHRS and CDR2 YFSETQ. The CDR3 runs 13 residues. The germline V and J ends were trimmed by 0 bases and 5 bases, with 8 bases remaining between them. In DNA form, the CDR3 reads TGCGCCAGCAGCTTGGAAGGTAGTGAGACCCAGTACTTC. Amino acids: CASSLEGSETQYF. Using reference TRBV5-1 and TRBJ2-5 for the parts outside the CDR3, the full variable domain is KAGVTQTPRYLIKTRGQQVTLSCSPISGHRSVSWYQQTPGQGLQFLFEYFSETQRNKGNFPGRFSGRQFSNSRSEMNVSTLELGDSALYLCASSLEGSETQYFGPGTRLLVL.